Each of the 23 T cell receptor beta chains below was sequenced from the same sample in a study of early T cells in non-severe SARS-CoV-2 infection. TCRdb redid the calling of the 5' RACE reads with MiXCR, one entry per CDR3 protein. The table lists approximately 70,000 distinct CDR3 sequences, 5% of them singletons. Sequenced here: whole blood, sampled at baseline. These receptor sequences come from an adult who was a healthcare worker with PCR-confirmed SARS-CoV-2 infection or an uninfected control (not recorded which).

This clonotype has at least ten counts. This rearrangement joins TRBV6-6 to TRBJ2-3; D is unresolved. The germline V gene has CDR1 MNHNY and CDR2 SVGAGI (reference sequence). The CDR3 spans 13 residues. V was pared by 4 bases and J by 6 bases, with 11 bases between. Written as DNA, the CDR3 is TGTGCCAGCAGTTGGCCAGAGACGGATACGCAGTATTTT. Protein product: CASSWPETDTQYF.

This clonotype came up a few times. The V gene is TRBV18, the J gene TRBJ2-5; D is unclear. Germline assignment: CDR1 KGHSH and CDR2 LQKENI. The V and J ends lost 0 bases and 4 bases respectively, with 6 bases between them. This CDR3 has 13 residues. CDR3 amino acids: CASSPPGRETQYF. CDR3 DNA: TGTGCCAGCTCACCACCTGGAAGAGAGACCCAGTACTTC.

This clonotype showed up many times. The chain recombines TRBV7-2 with TRBJ2-3, with 9 bases identical to TRBD2. This CDR3 has 15 residues. V lost 4 bases, J lost 3 bases, and 5 bases stayed unmatched. Germline V CDR1 and CDR2: SGHTA, FQGNSA. The chain's CDR3 is CASSSGTSPTDTQYF. CDR3 DNA: TGTGCCAGCAGCTCGGGGACTAGCCCGACAGATACGCAGTATTTT. Based on the CDR3 plus reference TRBV7-2 and TRBJ2-3, the full variable domain is GAGVSQSPSNKVTEKGKDVELRCDPISGHTALYWYRQSLGQGLEFLIYFQGNSAPDKSGLPSDRFSAERTGGSVSTLTIQRTQQEDSAVYLCASSSGTSPTDTQYFGPGTRLTVL.

This clonotype was recorded at least ten times. This chain links TRBV7-2 with TRBJ2-7; 8 positions match TRBD2. V lost 1 base, J lost 6 bases, and 23 bases stayed unmatched. Germline V gene sequence: CDR1 SGHTA, CDR2 FQGNSA. CDR3 length equals 20 residues. The CDR3 nucleotides are TGTGCCAGCAGCTTAGTGCAGATTAAGGGTCCGGGACTAGGAACGGGCGAGCAGTACTTC. Protein: CASSLVQIKGPGLGTGEQYF. Variable domain in full (rest from reference TRBV7-2 and TRBJ2-7): GAGVSQSPSNKVTEKGKDVELRCDPISGHTALYWYRQSLGQGLEFLIYFQGNSAPDKSGLPSDRFSAERTGGSVSTLTIQRTQQEDSAVYLCASSLVQIKGPGLGTGEQYFGPGTRLTVT.

This clonotype occurred many times. The V call is TRBV30, the J call TRBJ1-2; D not resolved. This CDR3 spans 13 amino acids. The germline V gene has CDR1 GTSNPN and CDR2 SVGIG (reference sequence). V lost 2 bases, J lost 2 bases, and 9 bases lay in between. The CDR3 sequence: CAWSQTPNYGYTF. The CDR3 DNA reads as TGTGCCTGGAGTCAGACACCGAACTATGGCTACACCTTC.

In its sample, this clonotype was seen many times. DNA of the CDR3: TGTGCCAGCAGCTTAGCGCGCGGCTACGAGCAGTACTTC. Residues: CASSLARGYEQYF. The chain uses TRBV7-6 and TRBJ2-7; no firm D call. Germline CDR1 and CDR2: SGHVS and FNYEAQ. The length of the CDR3 is 13 residues. The germline V and J ends were trimmed by 0 bases and 3 bases, with 6 bases remaining between them.

This clonotype was detected ten times or more. The chain carries TRBV7-6 and TRBJ2-3; D unresolved. Germline CDR1 is SGHVS and CDR2 is FNYEAQ. V gave up 3 bases and J gave up 2 bases, with 9 bases separating them. This CDR3 is built from 14 residues. CDR3: CASSFYGNTDTQYF. The CDR3 DNA reads TGTGCCAGCAGCTTCTACGGAAACACAGATACGCAGTATTTT.

This clonotype was recorded many times. The V and J genes are TRBV4-1 and TRBJ1-5, with D possibly matching TRBD1 (5 bases). CDR1 and CDR2 (germline): MGHRA, YSYEKL. Trimming pared 0 bases from V and 8 bases from J, leaving 20 bases between. There are 17 residues in the CDR3. CDR3 DNA: TGCGCCAGCAGCCAAGAGGCGAGGGGTTGGATTCCAAAGCCCCAGCATTTT. This gives the protein CASSQEARGWIPKPQHF.

This clonotype has ten or more counts. The chain has TRBV11-2 and TRBJ2-1, with D possibly matching TRBD2 (6 bases). Looked up from germline, CDR1 is SGHAT and CDR2 is FQNNGV. V lost 3 bases and J lost 4, with 16 bases in between. This CDR3 contains 16 residues. This CDR3 reads CASSFPAEGIYNEQFF. Here the CDR3 DNA reads TGTGCCAGCAGCTTCCCCGCGGAGGGGATATACAATGAGCAGTTCTTC.

The genes are TRBV2 and TRBJ1-1; D uncertain. Trimming left V 4 bases short and J 3 bases short, with 15 bases between. From germline, CDR1 is SNHLY and CDR2 FYNNEI. CDR3 length: 15 amino acids. The CDR3 DNA follows: TGTGCCAGCAGTGGTACAACTCCCCGGGACACTGAAGCTTTCTTT. It specifies CASSGTTPRDTEAFF.

Ten or more counts support this clonotype. The chain is built from TRBV28 and TRBJ2-4; D possibly matches TRBD1 or TRBD2 (5 bases each). V dropped 3 bases and J dropped 0 bases, with 15 bases sitting between them. The CDR3 covers 17 residues. CDR1 is MDHEN and CDR2 is SYDVKM in the germline V gene. The CDR3 sequence: CASSFSIRGVAKNIQYF. Here the CDR3 DNA reads TGTGCCAGCAGTTTTAGTATTAGGGGAGTAGCCAAAAACATTCAGTACTTC.

This clonotype has at least ten counts. The V gene is TRBV20-1, the J gene TRBJ2-3; TRBD2 matches at 9 bases. V gave up 6 bases and J gave up 2 bases; unmatched junction bases: 21. CDR1 and CDR2 (germline): DFQATT, SNEGSKA (reference sequence). This CDR3 region has 19 residues. Written as DNA, the CDR3 is TGCAGTGCCAGTAGGCTAGCGGGATATACTACCGCAGACACAGATACGCAGTATTTT. Translation gives CSASRLAGYTTADTDTQYF.

Many counts were recorded for this clonotype. This sequence joins TRBV25-1 and TRBJ2-7; D is unclear. The ends were cut back, 6 bases at V and 5 bases at J, with 14 bases in the middle. Germline V CDR1 and CDR2: MGHDK, SYGVNS. This CDR3 has 13 amino acids. The chain's CDR3 is CASSGWSQDEQYF. CDR3 in DNA: TGTGCCAGCAGCGGCTGGTCCCAGGACGAGCAGTACTTC.

This clonotype appeared many times. The rearrangement joins TRBV13 to TRBJ2-7; D gene unclear. The CDR3 consists of 13 residues. The V end lost 4 bases, the J end lost 0 bases, and 7 bases lay between the germline ends. Germline lookup yields CDR1 PRHDT and CDR2 FYEKMQ (reference sequence). For the CDR3, the DNA is TGTGCCAGCAGCTCCGGTCACTCCTACGAGCAGTACTTC. This codes for CASSSGHSYEQYF.

The V and J genes are TRBV6-5 and TRBJ2-5, with TRBD1 identical over 8 bases. The CDR3 consists of 13 residues. The V gene's germline CDR1 is MNHEY and CDR2 SVGAGI. With V trimmed by 8 bases and J by 5 bases, 7 bases remained unmatched. CDR3 sequence reads: CASGTDRGETQYF. Here the CDR3 DNA reads TGTGCCAGCGGGACCGACAGGGGTGAGACCCAGTACTTC.

This clonotype appeared many times. The chain uses TRBV25-1 and TRBJ1-5; D gene ambiguous. The germline CDR1 and CDR2 sequences are MGHDK and SYGVNS. The CDR3 sequence is 13 residues long. V lost 5 bases to trimming and J lost 1 base, with 6 bases between them. The CDR3, as DNA: TGTGCCAGCAGTTCTCTCAGCAATCAGCCCCAGCATTTT. Encoded protein: CASSSLSNQPQHF.

In its sample, this clonotype was seen many times. This rearrangement joins TRBV2 to TRBJ2-1, with D unresolved. Germline V gives CDR1 SNHLY, CDR2 FYNNEI. Trimming took off 8 bases at V and 2 bases at J, with 13 bases between the two ends. This CDR3 region has 14 residues. CDR3 DNA sequence: TGTGCCAGCGAGCTGGAAGTCACCTACAATGAGCAGTTCTTC. Translating it yields CASELEVTYNEQFF. Complete variable domain (other parts from reference TRBV2 and TRBJ2-1): EPEVTQTPSHQVTQMGQEVILRCVPISNHLYFYWYRQILGQKVEFLVSFYNNEISEKSEIFDDQFSVERPDGSNFTLKIRSTKLEDSAMYFCASELEVTYNEQFFGPGTRLTVL.

This clonotype was seen many times. This rearrangement joins TRBV6-6 to TRBJ1-2; 10 bases map to TRBD1. V lost 0 bases to trimming and J lost 8 bases; unmatched junction nucleotides: 3. There are 14 residues in the CDR3. Looked up from germline, CDR1 is MNHNY and CDR2 is SVGAGI (reference sequence). The chain's CDR3 is CASSYSGQGRGYTF. CDR3 in DNA: TGTGCCAGCAGTTACTCGGGACAGGGGCGAGGCTACACCTTC.

The chain uses TRBV20-1 and TRBJ2-1; 10 bases map to TRBD2. The CDR3 contains 17 residues. V dropped 6 bases and J dropped 4; count of bases not matched to a gene: 15. In germline, CDR1 is DFQATT, CDR2 SNEGSKA (reference sequence). The CDR3 DNA follows: TGCAGTGCCATCACTAGCGGGAAAAACTCCCTTTACAATGAGCAGTTCTTC. Translated, it gives CSAITSGKNSLYNEQFF.

This clonotype has a count of ten or more. V and J are TRBV20-1 and TRBJ1-1; D is unresolved. The CDR3 runs 13 residues. The germline CDR1 and CDR2 sequences are DFQATT and SNEGSKA (reference sequence). V lost 1 base and J lost 1, with 7 bases in between. The CDR3 DNA sequence: TGCAGTGCTAGAGCGGGCAGGAACACTGAAGCTTTCTTT. Protein sequence: CSARAGRNTEAFF.

Many counts were recorded for this clonotype. The chain has TRBV12-3 or TRBV12-4 and TRBJ2-1; 7 positions agree with TRBD2. After removal of 7 bases from V and 7 bases from J, the junction contained 16 bases not matched to a gene. The CDR3 spans 16 residues. CDR3 protein: CASTLGGLVPWNEQFF. In DNA form, the CDR3 reads TGTGCCAGCACCCTTGGCGGACTAGTGCCCTGGAATGAGCAGTTCTTC.

This clonotype was recorded many times. The chain joins TRBV6-5 to TRBJ2-1, with 16 positions matching TRBD2. The CDR3 consists of 15 residues. Unmatched junction bases numbered 3, after V lost 6 bases and J lost 7 bases. Per the germline V gene, CDR1 is MNHEY and CDR2 is SVGAGI. CDR3 DNA: TGTGCCAGCAGGGGACTAGCGGGAGGGCAGAATGAGCAGTTCTTC. It codes for CASRGLAGGQNEQFF.

This clonotype was recorded many times. The CDR3 sequence is CASSAGTGGLWGYTF. CDR3 nucleotides: TGTGCCAGCAGCGCCGGGACAGGGGGCTTATGGGGCTACACCTTC. This chain joins TRBV11-2 and TRBJ1-2, with 12 bases identical to TRBD1. CDR3 length: 15 residues. V dropped 5 bases and J dropped 8; count of bases not matched to a gene: 9. Germline assignment: CDR1 SGHAT and CDR2 FQNNGV.